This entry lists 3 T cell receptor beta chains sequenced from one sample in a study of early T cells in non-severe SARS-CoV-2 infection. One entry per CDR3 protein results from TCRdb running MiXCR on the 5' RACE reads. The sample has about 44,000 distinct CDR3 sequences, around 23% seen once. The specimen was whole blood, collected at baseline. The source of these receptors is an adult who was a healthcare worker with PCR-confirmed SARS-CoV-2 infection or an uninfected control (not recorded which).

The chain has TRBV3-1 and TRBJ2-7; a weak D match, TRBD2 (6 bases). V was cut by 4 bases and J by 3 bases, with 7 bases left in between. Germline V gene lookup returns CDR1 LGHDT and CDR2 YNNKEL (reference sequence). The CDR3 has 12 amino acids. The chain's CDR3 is CASSRGDYEQYF. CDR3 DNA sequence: TGTGCCAGCAGCCGGGGGGACTACGAGCAGTACTTC.

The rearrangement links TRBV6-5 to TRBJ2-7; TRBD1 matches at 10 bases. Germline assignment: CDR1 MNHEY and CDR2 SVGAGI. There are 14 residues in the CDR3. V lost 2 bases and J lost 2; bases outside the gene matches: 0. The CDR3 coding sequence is TGTGCCAGCAGTTACGGGACAGGGGCCTACGAGCAGTACTTC. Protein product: CASSYGTGAYEQYF.

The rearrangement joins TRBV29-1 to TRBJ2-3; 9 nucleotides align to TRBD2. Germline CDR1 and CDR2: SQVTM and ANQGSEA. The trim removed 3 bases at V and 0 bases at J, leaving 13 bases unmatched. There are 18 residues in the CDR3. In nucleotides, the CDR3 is TGCAGCGTTGACGGTTTGCTAGCGGGGAGCCTCAGCACAGATACGCAGTATTTT. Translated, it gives CSVDGLLAGSLSTDTQYF.